The 10 T cell receptor beta chains presented below share a single source sample, sequenced in a study of blood T cell repertoires in COVID-19. Libraries were prepared by immunoSEQ multiplex PCR; TCRdb keeps only in-frame clonotypes and omits some of them. The data hold nearly 45,000 clones, with around 85% observed a single time. Material: peripheral blood. The receptor set was obtained from a woman of 80 years or more with acute or convalescent COVID-19.

The rearrangement joins TRBV5-1 to TRBJ2-2; D is ambiguous. Trimming took off 0 bases at V and 3 bases at J, with 6 bases between the two ends. Germline CDR1 and CDR2: SGHRS and YFSETQ. The CDR3 has 14 residues. The DNA of the CDR3 is TGCGCCAGCAGCTTGGGGCAGTACACCGGGGAGCTGTTTTTT. Translating gives CASSLGQYTGELFF. Drawing the rest from reference TRBV5-1 and TRBJ2-2, the complete variable domain is KAGVTQTPRYLIKTRGQQVTLSCSPISGHRSVSWYQQTPGQGLQFLFEYFSETQRNKGNFPGRFSGRQFSNSRSEMNVSTLELGDSALYLCASSLGQYTGELFFGEGSRLTVL.

The chain is built from TRBV19 and TRBJ1-1; D may be TRBD1 (6 bases). V dropped 8 bases and J dropped 5 bases, with 18 bases sitting between them. The CDR3 length is 14 residues. Germline values: CDR1 LNHDA, CDR2 SQIVND (reference sequence). The CDR3 is CASWGRGRRTEAFF. CDR3 DNA: TGTGCCAGTTGGGGCAGGGGACGTCGGACTGAAGCTTTCTTT.

The rearrangement uses TRBV6-5 and TRBJ2-1; 9 bases agree with TRBD2. In germline, CDR1 is MNHEY, CDR2 SVGAGI. The V and J ends lost 5 bases and 8 bases, in that order; junction bases with no gene match: 10. The CDR3 totals 15 residues. CDR3 coding DNA: TGTGCCAGCAGTAAAAATACCGGGACTAGCTATGAGCAGTTCTTC. This codes for CASSKNTGTSYEQFF.

This clone was counted a few times. The rearrangement uses TRBV28 and TRBJ1-5; 10 bases are a match to TRBD1. CDR3 size: 14 residues. CDR1 and CDR2 from the germline V gene are MDHEN and SYDVKM. After removal of 5 bases from V and 5 bases from J, the junction contained 3 bases not matched to a gene. CDR3 region: CASSPGTGDQPQHF. The CDR3 region has the DNA TGTGCCAGCAGTCCCGGGACAGGGGATCAGCCCCAGCATTTT.

The chain combines TRBV18 with TRBJ2-7, with 9 positions matching TRBD2. The CDR3 has 15 amino acids. Germline CDR1 KGHSH, CDR2 LQKENI. V shed 8 bases and J 0 bases; nucleotides not matched to a gene: 8. The CDR3 reads CASARTSVSSYEQYF. In DNA form, the CDR3 reads TGTGCCAGCGCCAGGACTAGCGTAAGCTCCTACGAGCAGTACTTC.

The rearrangement joins TRBV7-9 to TRBJ2-3; TRBD2 is a possible D gene (5 bases). The ends were cut back, 7 bases at V and 1 base at J, with 9 bases in the middle. Germline V gene sequence: CDR1 SEHNR, CDR2 FQNEAQ (reference sequence). The CDR3 length is 13 residues. CDR3 sequence: CASTFSGTDTQYF. The DNA for the CDR3 is TGTGCCAGCACCTTTAGCGGCACAGATACGCAGTATTTT.

The gene calls are TRBV27 and TRBJ2-3; 8 bases are a match to TRBD2. This CDR3 is 15 amino acids long. With 9 bases clipped from V and 0 bases from J, the junction kept 8 bases outside the gene matches. Germline loops: CDR1 MNHEY, CDR2 SMNVEV (reference sequence). As DNA, the CDR3 is TGTGCCAGTCGGGGGGGGGCCCAGAGCACAGATACGCAGTATTTT. Translating gives CASRGGAQSTDTQYF.

V gene TRBV3-1 (or the pseudogene TRBV3-2) combines with J gene TRBJ2-3, with 11 bases lining up with TRBD2. Germline V gene sequence: CDR1 LGHDT, CDR2 YNNKEL (reference sequence). CDR3 length: 15 residues. V dropped 1 base and J dropped 8; count of bases not matched to a gene: 5. The CDR3 nucleotides are TGTGCCAGCAGCCAAGGGGGTAGCGGGAGGGGTACGCAGTATTTT. Its protein is CASSQGGSGRGTQYF.

This clone was seen only a few times. The chain joins TRBV28 to TRBJ1-1; D call uncertain. From germline, CDR1 is MDHEN and CDR2 SYDVKM. This CDR3 region has 12 residues. V dropped 10 bases and J dropped 5 bases, with 14 bases sitting between them. In DNA, the CDR3 is TGTGCCACTGACTACCAAGGGACTGAAGCTTTCTTT. This codes for CATDYQGTEAFF.

This chain joins TRBV27 and TRBJ2-1; 9 bases are a match to TRBD1. Unmatched junction bases numbered 9, after V lost 3 bases and J lost 0 bases. Germline V CDR1 and CDR2: MNHEY, SMNVEV (reference sequence). The length of the CDR3 is 18 residues. The CDR3 loop is CASSFPPQTGGSYNEQFF. CDR3 nucleotide sequence: TGTGCCAGCAGTTTCCCTCCTCAGACAGGGGGCTCCTACAATGAGCAGTTCTTC.